This T cell receptor (beta chain) was sequenced for a study of T-cell reconstitution after alpha-beta-depleted transplantation in children. Study results and caveats: T-cell counts and diversity at one year post-transplant came mainly from newly produced T cells. The study reportedly traced alpha-beta T cells about two months after transplant to several hundred expanded graft clones. Day-60 TCRbeta diversity that was high in some patients was derived from surviving recipient T cells and thymic progenitors.

About this clonotype: The antigen is not known.

The CDR3 is made up of 13 amino acids. Germline CDR1 is MNHEY and CDR2 is SVGAGI. Trimming left V 3 bases short and J 8 bases short, with 10 bases between. The library targeted TCRbeta and was prepared with unique molecular identifiers. TCRdb processed the PCR reads anew with MiXCR; each CDR3 protein has one entry. The data hold 450,000 to 550,000 distinct CDR3 sequences, with more than 9.5% observed a single time. Specimen: PBMCs, mostly from graft donor cells, collected 180 days after TCRalphabeta/CD19-depleted stem cell transplant. This sequence originates from a female patient between 2 and 10 years old who had a stem cell transplant for aplastic anemia, so the T cells may come from the graft donor. The chain employs TRBV6-5 and TRBJ1-4; D ambiguous. CDR3 residues: CASSYLTSEKLFF. The CDR3 DNA is TGTGCCAGCAGTTATTTGACATCGGAAAAACTGTTTTTT.